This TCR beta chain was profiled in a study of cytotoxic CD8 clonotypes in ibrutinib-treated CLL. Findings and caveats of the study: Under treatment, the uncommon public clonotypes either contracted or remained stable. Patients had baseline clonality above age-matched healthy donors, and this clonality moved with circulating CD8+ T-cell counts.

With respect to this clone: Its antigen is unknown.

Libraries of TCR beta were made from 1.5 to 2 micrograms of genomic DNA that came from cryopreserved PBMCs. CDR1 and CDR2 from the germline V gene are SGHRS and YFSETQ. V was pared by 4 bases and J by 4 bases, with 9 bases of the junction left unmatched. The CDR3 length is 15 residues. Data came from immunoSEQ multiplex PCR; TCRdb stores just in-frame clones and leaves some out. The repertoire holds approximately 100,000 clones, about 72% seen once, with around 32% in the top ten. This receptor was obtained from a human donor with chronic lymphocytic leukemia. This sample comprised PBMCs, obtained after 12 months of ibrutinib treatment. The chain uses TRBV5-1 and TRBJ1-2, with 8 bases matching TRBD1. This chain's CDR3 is CASSTDRGSTYGYTF. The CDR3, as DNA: TGCGCCAGCAGCACCGACAGGGGTTCGACCTATGGCTACACCTTC.